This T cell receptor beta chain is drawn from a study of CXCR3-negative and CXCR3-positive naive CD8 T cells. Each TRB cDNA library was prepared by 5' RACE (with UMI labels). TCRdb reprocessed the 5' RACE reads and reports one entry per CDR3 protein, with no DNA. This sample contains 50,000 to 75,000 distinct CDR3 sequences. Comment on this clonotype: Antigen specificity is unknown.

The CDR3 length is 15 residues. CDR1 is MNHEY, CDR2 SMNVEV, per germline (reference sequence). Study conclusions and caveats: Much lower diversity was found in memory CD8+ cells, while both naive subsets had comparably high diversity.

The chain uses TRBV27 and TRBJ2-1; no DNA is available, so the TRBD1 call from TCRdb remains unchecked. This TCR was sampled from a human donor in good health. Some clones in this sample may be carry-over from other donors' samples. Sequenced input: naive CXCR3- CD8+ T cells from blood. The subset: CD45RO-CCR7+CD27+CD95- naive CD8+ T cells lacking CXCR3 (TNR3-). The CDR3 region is CASTHRSQGLVEQFF.